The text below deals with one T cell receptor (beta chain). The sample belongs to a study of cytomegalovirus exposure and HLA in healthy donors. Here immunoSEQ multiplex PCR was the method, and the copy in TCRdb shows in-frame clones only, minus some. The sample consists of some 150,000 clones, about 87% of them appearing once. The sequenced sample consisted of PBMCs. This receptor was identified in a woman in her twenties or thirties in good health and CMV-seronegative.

The CDR3 bases are TGTGCCAGCAGTCCAAGGACTTCGGGCCCCATAAAACTGTTTTTT. It translates to CASSPRTSGPIKLFF. This chain uses TRBV28 with TRBJ1-4; D gene uncertain. The V gene's germline CDR1 is MDHEN and CDR2 SYDVKM. CDR3 size: 15 residues. V was clipped by 5 bases and J by 10 bases, with 20 bases between them. The full variable domain, with the rest looked up from reference TRBV28 and TRBJ1-4, is DVKVTQSSRYLVKRTGEKVFLECVQDMDHENMFWYRQDPGLGLRLIYFSYDVKMKEKGDIPEGYSVSREKKERFSLILESASTNQTSMYLCASSPRTSGPIKLFFGSGTQLSVL.